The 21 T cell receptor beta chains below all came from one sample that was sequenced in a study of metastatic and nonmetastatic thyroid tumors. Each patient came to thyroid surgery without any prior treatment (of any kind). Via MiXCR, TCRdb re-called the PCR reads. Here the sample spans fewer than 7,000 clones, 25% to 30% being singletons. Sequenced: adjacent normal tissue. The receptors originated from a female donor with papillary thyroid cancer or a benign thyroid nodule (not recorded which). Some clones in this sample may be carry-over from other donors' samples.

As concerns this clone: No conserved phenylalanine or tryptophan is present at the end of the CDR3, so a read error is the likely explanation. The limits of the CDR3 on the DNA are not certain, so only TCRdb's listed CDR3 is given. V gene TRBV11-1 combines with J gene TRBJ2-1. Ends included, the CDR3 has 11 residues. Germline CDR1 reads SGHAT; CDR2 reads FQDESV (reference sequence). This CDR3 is CASILYNEQVL.

The CDR3: CASSEATGGNSPLHF. In DNA form, the CDR3 reads TGTGCCAGCAGTGAAGCGACAGGGGGCAACTCACCCCTCCACTTT. V and J are TRBV6-4 and TRBJ1-6, with 10 bases identical to TRBD1. This CDR3 has 15 residues. Germline V gene data show CDR1 as MRHNA and CDR2 as SNTAGT. Germline trimming cut 3 bases from V and 10 bases from J; bases unmatched to any gene: 6.

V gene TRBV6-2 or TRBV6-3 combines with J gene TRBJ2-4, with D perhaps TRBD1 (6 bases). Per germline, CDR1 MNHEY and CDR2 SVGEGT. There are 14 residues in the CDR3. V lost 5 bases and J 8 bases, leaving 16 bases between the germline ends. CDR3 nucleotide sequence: TGTGCCAGCAGTCAATCGACAGGCACGTACATTCAGTACTTC. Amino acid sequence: CASSQSTGTYIQYF.

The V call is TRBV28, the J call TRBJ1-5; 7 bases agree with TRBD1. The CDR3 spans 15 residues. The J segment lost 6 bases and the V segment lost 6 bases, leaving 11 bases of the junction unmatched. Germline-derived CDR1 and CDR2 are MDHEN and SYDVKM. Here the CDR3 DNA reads TGTGCCAGCAGATCCCGGACAGGTCCTAGTCAGCCCCAGCATTTT. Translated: CASRSRTGPSQPQHF.

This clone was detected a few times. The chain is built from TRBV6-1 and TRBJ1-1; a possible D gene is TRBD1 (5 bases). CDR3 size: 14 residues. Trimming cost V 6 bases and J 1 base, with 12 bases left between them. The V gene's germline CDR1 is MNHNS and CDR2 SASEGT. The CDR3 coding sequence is TGTGCCAGCAGCTGGGGGGGAGGGAACACTGAAGCTTTCTTT. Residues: CASSWGGGNTEAFF.

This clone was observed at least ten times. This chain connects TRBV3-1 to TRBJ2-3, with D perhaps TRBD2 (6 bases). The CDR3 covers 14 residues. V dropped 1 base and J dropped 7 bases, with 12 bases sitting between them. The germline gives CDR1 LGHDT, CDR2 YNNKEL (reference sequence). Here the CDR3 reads CASSQGRRGYTQYF. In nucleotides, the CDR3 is TGTGCCAGCAGCCAAGGCAGGAGGGGATATACGCAGTATTTT.

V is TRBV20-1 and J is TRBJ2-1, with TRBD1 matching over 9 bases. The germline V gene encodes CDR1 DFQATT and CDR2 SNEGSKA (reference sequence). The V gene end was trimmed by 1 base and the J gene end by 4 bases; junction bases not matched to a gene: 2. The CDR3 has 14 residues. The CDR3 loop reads CSARGTGAYNEQFF. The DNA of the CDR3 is TGCAGTGCTAGAGGGACAGGGGCATACAATGAGCAGTTCTTC.

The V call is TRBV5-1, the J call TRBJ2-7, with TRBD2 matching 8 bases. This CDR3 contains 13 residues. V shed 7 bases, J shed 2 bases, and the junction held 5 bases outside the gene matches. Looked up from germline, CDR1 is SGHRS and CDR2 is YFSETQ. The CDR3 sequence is CASSGGAPYEQYF. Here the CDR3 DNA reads TGCGCCAGCTCGGGAGGGGCCCCCTACGAGCAGTACTTC.

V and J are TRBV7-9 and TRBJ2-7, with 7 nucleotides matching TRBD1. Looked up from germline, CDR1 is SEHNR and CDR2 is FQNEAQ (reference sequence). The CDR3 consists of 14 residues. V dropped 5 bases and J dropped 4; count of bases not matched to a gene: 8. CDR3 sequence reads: CASSRTGTEYEQYF. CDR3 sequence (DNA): TGTGCCAGCAGCAGAACCGGGACAGAGTACGAGCAGTACTTC.

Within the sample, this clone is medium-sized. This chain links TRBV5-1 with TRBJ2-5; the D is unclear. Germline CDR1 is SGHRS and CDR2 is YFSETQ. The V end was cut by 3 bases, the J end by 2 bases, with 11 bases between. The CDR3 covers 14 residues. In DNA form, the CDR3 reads TGCGCCAGCAGCTCCGCAGATTTACAAGAGACCCAGTACTTC. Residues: CASSSADLQETQYF. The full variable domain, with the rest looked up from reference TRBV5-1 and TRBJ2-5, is KAGVTQTPRYLIKTRGQQVTLSCSPISGHRSVSWYQQTPGQGLQFLFEYFSETQRNKGNFPGRFSGRQFSNSRSEMNVSTLELGDSALYLCASSSADLQETQYFGPGTRLLVL.

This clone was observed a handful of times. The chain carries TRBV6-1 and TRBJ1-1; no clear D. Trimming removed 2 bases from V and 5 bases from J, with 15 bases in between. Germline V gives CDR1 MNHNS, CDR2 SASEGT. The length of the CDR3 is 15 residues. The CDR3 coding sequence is TGTGCCAGCAGTGAAACTGGAGGGCCGAGGACTGAAGCTTTCTTT. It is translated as CASSETGGPRTEAFF.

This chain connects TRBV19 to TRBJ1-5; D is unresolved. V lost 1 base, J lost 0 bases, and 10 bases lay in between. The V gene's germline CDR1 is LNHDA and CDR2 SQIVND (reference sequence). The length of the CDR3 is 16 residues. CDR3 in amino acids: CASSIGSAYSNQPQHF. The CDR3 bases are TGTGCCAGTAGTATAGGTTCAGCTTATAGCAATCAGCCCCAGCATTTT.

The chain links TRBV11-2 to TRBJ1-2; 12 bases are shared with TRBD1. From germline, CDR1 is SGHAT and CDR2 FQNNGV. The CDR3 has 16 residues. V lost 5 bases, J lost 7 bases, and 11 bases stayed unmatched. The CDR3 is CASSRNRDRGQGGYTF. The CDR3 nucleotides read TGTGCCAGCAGCCGAAACAGGGACAGGGGGCAGGGTGGCTACACCTTC.

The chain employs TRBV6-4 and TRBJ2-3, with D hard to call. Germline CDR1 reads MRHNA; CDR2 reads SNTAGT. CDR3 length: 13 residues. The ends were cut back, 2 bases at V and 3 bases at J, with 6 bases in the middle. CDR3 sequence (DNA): TGTGCCAGCAGTGACAGAGAGACAGATACGCAGTATTTT. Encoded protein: CASSDRETDTQYF.

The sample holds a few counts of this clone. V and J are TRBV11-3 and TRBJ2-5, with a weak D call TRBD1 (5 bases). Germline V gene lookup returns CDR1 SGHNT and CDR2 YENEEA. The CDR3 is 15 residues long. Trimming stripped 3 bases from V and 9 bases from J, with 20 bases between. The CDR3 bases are TGTGCCAGCAGCTTCCAAGGGGCTTCTCCAAGGCCCCAGTACTTC. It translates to CASSFQGASPRPQYF.

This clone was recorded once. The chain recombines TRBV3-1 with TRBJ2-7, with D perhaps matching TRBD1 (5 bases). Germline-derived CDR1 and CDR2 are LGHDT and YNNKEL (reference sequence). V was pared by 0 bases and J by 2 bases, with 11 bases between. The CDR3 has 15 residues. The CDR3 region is CASSQDSRGPYEQYF. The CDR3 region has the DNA TGTGCCAGCAGCCAAGATAGTAGGGGCCCCTACGAGCAGTACTTC.

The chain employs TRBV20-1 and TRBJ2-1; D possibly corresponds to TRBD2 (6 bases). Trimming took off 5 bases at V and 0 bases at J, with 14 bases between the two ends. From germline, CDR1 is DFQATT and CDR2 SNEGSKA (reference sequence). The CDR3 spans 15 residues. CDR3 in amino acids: CSAPPGSGSYNEQFF. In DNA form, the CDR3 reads TGCAGTGCTCCCCCCGGTAGCGGCTCCTACAATGAGCAGTTCTTC.

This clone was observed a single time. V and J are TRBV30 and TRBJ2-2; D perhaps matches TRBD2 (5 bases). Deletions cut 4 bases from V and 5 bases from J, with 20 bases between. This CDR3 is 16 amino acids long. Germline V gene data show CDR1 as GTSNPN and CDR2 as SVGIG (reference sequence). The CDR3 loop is CAWKVRTFSSTGELFF. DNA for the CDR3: TGTGCCTGGAAGGTACGGACTTTTTCATCGACCGGGGAGCTGTTTTTT.

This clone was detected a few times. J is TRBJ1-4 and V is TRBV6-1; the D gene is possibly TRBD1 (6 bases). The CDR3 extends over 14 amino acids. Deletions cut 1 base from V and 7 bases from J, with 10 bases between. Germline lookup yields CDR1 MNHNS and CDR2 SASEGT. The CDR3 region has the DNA TGTGCCAGCAGTGAAGACAGGGTGGGTGAAAAACTGTTTTTT. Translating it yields CASSEDRVGEKLFF.

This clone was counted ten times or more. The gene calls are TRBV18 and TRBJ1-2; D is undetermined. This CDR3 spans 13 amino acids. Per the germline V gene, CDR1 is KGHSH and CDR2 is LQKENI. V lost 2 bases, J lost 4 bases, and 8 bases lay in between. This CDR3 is CASSPSQTYGYTF. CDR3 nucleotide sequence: TGTGCCAGCTCACCATCACAAACCTATGGCTACACCTTC.

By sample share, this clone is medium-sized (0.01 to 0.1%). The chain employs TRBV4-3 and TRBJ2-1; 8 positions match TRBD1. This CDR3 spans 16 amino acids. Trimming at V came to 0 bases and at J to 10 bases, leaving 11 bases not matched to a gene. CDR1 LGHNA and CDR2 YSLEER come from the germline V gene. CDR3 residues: CASSQDPQGGSREQFF. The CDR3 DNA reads TGCGCCAGCAGCCAAGATCCACAGGGGGGCTCGCGGGAGCAGTTCTTC.